This TCR beta chain was sequenced during a study of cytomegalovirus exposure and HLA in healthy donors. For the study at large: An analysis done earlier identified 90 million to 120 million unique TCR beta sequences from approximately 180 million T cells.

This PCR relied on a set of 60 Vbeta primers and 13 Jbeta primers. In the source study's methods: About 11 million of the roughly 80 million unique TCR beta chains counted in a later analysis were shared. Clones were read by immunoSEQ multiplex PCR, and TCRdb kept only the in-frame ones, dropping some. The V and J calls and the clone size are those of that table, but D and trimming were determined from the DNA. The sample lists 65,000 to 90,000 clones, about four fifths occurring once. Whole-study results and caveats: CMV serostatus was the only recorded immune exposure for donors. It has been reported that TCR beta sequences accurately predicted the HLA-A and HLA-B alleles of most subjects.

Deletions cut 2 bases from V and 4 bases from J, with 20 bases between. CDR1 and CDR2 (germline): MDHEN, SYDVKM. CDR3 length equals 17 residues. Of note for this clone: Its antigen is not known.

The chain is built from TRBV28 and TRBJ2-5; D may be TRBD1 (6 bases). Specimen: PBMCs. The clonotype originates from a woman aged 40 to 50 in good health and CMV-seropositive. The CDR3 DNA follows: TGTGCCAGCAGTTTACTGTTCAGGGGCGAGTTAGGAGAGACCCAGTACTTC. Translated, it gives CASSLLFRGELGETQYF.